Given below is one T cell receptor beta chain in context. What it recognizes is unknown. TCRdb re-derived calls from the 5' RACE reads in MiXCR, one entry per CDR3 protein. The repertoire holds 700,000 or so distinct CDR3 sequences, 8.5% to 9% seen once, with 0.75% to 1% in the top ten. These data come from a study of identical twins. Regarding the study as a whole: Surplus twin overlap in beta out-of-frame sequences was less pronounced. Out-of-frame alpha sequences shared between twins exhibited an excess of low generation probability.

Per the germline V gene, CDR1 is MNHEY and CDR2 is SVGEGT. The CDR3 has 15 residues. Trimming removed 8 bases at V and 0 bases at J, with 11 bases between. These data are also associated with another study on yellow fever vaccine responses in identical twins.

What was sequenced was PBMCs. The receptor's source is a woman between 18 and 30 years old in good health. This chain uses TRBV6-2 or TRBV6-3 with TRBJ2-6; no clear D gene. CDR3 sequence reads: CASGGDDSGANVLTF. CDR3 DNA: TGTGCCAGCGGCGGTGACGACTCTGGGGCCAACGTCCTGACTTTC.